A single sample is the source of the 29 T cell receptor beta chains below, sequenced in a study of cytomegalovirus exposure and HLA in healthy donors. PCR involved 60 Vbeta and 13 Jbeta primers. This table comes from immunoSEQ multiplex PCR, and its TCRdb copy is limited to in-frame clones, with some not included. The table has 45,000 to 65,000 clones, around three quarters seen once. The specimen was PBMCs. Receptors originate from a woman in her forties or fifties in good health and CMV-seropositive.

This clone showed up just a few times. J is TRBJ2-3 and V is TRBV25-1, with 8 bases matching TRBD1. The V gene end was trimmed by 4 bases and the J gene end by 6 bases; junction bases not matched to a gene: 12. Per germline, CDR1 MGHDK and CDR2 SYGVNS. The length of the CDR3 is 16 residues. The CDR3 DNA reads TGTGCCAGCAGTGTCGGAGGGCACACAGGGGGGGATACGCAGTATTTT. As protein: CASSVGGHTGGDTQYF.

This chain connects TRBV4-1 to TRBJ2-1; the D is unclear. V lost 1 base and J lost 0, with 16 bases in between. Germline V gene sequence: CDR1 MGHRA, CDR2 YSYEKL. CDR3 length: 18 residues. CDR3 region: CASSQGPFADSSYNEQFF. CDR3 in DNA: TGCGCCAGCAGCCAAGGCCCCTTCGCGGATAGCTCCTACAATGAGCAGTTCTTC.

The chain recombines TRBV7-9 with TRBJ2-3; 7 bases line up with TRBD2. CDR3 length equals 15 residues. Germline V gene data show CDR1 as SEHNR and CDR2 as FQNEAQ (reference sequence). V dropped 5 bases and J dropped 6; count of bases not matched to a gene: 11. This CDR3 reads CASSRRRAGEDTQYF. The CDR3, as DNA: TGTGCCAGCAGCCGGAGGAGGGCGGGGGAGGATACGCAGTATTTT. The full variable domain, in which reference TRBV7-9 and TRBJ2-3 provide the parts outside the CDR3, is DTGVSQNPRHKITKRGQNVTFRCDPISEHNRLYWYRQTLGQGPEFLTYFQNEAQLEKSRLLSDRFSAERPKGSFSTLEIQRTEQGDSAMYLCASSRRRAGEDTQYFGPGTRLTVL.

The chain is built from TRBV27 and TRBJ1-5; 9 bases are a match to TRBD1. This CDR3 is built from 14 residues. Germline values: CDR1 MNHEY, CDR2 SMNVEV (reference sequence). V gave up 6 bases and J gave up 5 bases; unmatched junction bases: 5. For the CDR3, the DNA is TGTGCCAGCAGGAAGACAGGGGGATATCAGCCCCAGCATTTT. It codes for CASRKTGGYQPQHF.

The gene calls are TRBV5-1 and TRBJ1-5; D is perhaps TRBD1 (5 bases). This CDR3 region has 15 residues. Trimming shortened V by 1 base and J by 4 bases, and 12 bases separated the two germline ends. Germline lookup yields CDR1 SGHRS and CDR2 YFSETQ. CDR3 coding DNA: TGCGCCAGCAGCTTGACGGGACTGAAGAATCAGCCCCAGCATTTT. This codes for CASSLTGLKNQPQHF.

This clone was seen a single time. The chain employs TRBV28 and TRBJ2-7; 8 nucleotides line up with TRBD1. The CDR3 is 15 amino acids. J gave up 1 base and V 1 base, and 3 bases lay outside the gene matches. Germline values: CDR1 MDHEN, CDR2 SYDVKM. The CDR3 coding sequence is TGTGCCAGCAGTTTATCCGGGACAGGTTCCTACGAGCAGTACTTC. It translates to CASSLSGTGSYEQYF.

CDR3 sequence (DNA): TGTGCCAGCTCACCACTCCCCTCCGACACTGAAGCTTTCTTT. The encoded protein is CASSPLPSDTEAFF. The chain recombines TRBV18 with TRBJ1-1; D is uncertain. The CDR3 runs to 14 residues. Germline V gene lookup returns CDR1 KGHSH and CDR2 LQKENI. The V and J ends lost 1 base and 3 bases respectively, with 9 bases between them.

The V gene is TRBV7-6, the J gene TRBJ1-1, with unresolved D. CDR3 length: 13 residues. Trimming took 2 bases from V and 1 from J, leaving 5 bases between them. Germline CDR1 SGHVS, CDR2 FNYEAQ. The CDR3 DNA is TGTGCCAGCAGCTTAAACAGGAACACTGAAGCTTTCTTT. This codes for CASSLNRNTEAFF.

The V call is TRBV9, the J call TRBJ2-7, with D possibly TRBD2 on 6 matching bases. Looked up from germline, CDR1 is SGDLS and CDR2 is YYNGEE. The CDR3 extends over 16 amino acids. V dropped 0 bases and J dropped 7 bases, with 20 bases sitting between them. Here the CDR3 DNA reads TGTGCCAGCAGCGTAGACACGGTTGGCGGGGCTATGGAGCAGTACTTC. Translated, it gives CASSVDTVGGAMEQYF.

This chain joins TRBV28 and TRBJ1-2; D remains ambiguous. The CDR3 loop spans 12 amino acids. Trimming cost V 6 bases and J 8 bases, with 13 bases left between them. Germline lookup yields CDR1 MDHEN and CDR2 SYDVKM. DNA of the CDR3: TGTGCCAGCAGACCACCTCTTCGGGGCTACACCTTC. This translates into CASRPPLRGYTF.

The rearrangement links TRBV29-1 to TRBJ2-1; 8 nucleotides line up with TRBD2. The trim removed 6 bases at V and 9 bases at J, leaving 10 bases unmatched. Germline CDR1 reads SQVTM; CDR2 reads ANQGSEA. The CDR3 sequence is 13 residues long. Here the CDR3 DNA reads TGCAGCGTCGGGGCGGGGGGCGCGGGTGAGCAGTTCTTC. Amino acid sequence: CSVGAGGAGEQFF.

The V call is TRBV7-8, the J call TRBJ2-1, with TRBD2 matching 7 bases. With V trimmed by 6 bases and J by 9 bases, 8 bases remained unmatched. CDR3 size: 13 residues. The V gene's germline CDR1 is SGHVS and CDR2 FQNEAQ. In nucleotides, the CDR3 is TGTGCCAGCAGTCCCGGGGGGAGCGGTGAGCAGTTCTTC. It codes for CASSPGGSGEQFF.

J is TRBJ2-1 and V is TRBV27; the D gene is possibly TRBD1 (6 bases). CDR1 and CDR2 from the germline V gene are MNHEY and SMNVEV (reference sequence). The V end lost 4 bases, the J end lost 0 bases, and 19 bases lay between the germline ends. This CDR3 is 18 amino acids long. The CDR3 reads CASSSLHPGVSSYNEQFF. CDR3 coding DNA: TGTGCCAGCAGTTCCCTCCACCCAGGGGTGAGCTCCTACAATGAGCAGTTCTTC.

The rearrangement uses TRBV29-1 and TRBJ2-2; 7 nucleotides align to TRBD1. The CDR3 extends over 14 amino acids. J lost 1 base, V lost 3 bases, and 2 bases had no gene match. The germline gives CDR1 SQVTM, CDR2 ANQGSEA. CDR3 DNA sequence: TGCAGCGTTGATTGGACAGGGAACACCGGGGAGCTGTTTTTT. Its translation is CSVDWTGNTGELFF.

This clone was detected only a few times. The chain couples TRBV7-2 to TRBJ2-5; 9 bases map to TRBD2. The length of the CDR3 is 15 residues. Germline CDR1 is SGHTA and CDR2 is FQGNSA. V lost 5 bases to trimming and J lost 5 bases; unmatched junction nucleotides: 9. CDR3 residues: CASSANSGSGETQYF. In nucleotides, the CDR3 is TGTGCCAGCAGCGCCAATAGCGGGAGCGGGGAGACCCAGTACTTC.

This clone appeared a few times. This chain links TRBV30 with TRBJ2-1; 9 bases map to TRBD2. This CDR3 is built from 16 residues. In germline, CDR1 is GTSNPN, CDR2 SVGIG (reference sequence). J lost 4 bases, V lost 1 base, and 8 bases had no gene match. In nucleotides, the CDR3 is TGTGCCTGGAGTGGCCTAGCGGGAAAGTTTTACAATGAGCAGTTCTTC. This gives the protein CAWSGLAGKFYNEQFF. Based on the CDR3 plus reference TRBV30 and TRBJ2-1, the full variable domain is SQTIHQWPATLVQPVGSPLSLECTVEGTSNPNLYWYRQAAGRGLQLLFYSVGIGQISSEVPQNLSASRPQDRQFILSSKKLLLSDSGFYLCAWSGLAGKFYNEQFFGPGTRLTVL.

This clone appeared a few times. The CDR3 sequence is CASSQSPDRVSSNGYTF. DNA of the CDR3: TGCGCCAGCAGTCAATCGCCGGACAGGGTTTCCTCCAATGGCTACACCTTC. The chain joins TRBV23-1 to TRBJ1-2; TRBD1 matches at 8 bases. TRBV23-1 is labeled an ORF, and its function is uncertain. The V and J ends lost 0 bases and 6 bases, in that order; junction bases with no gene match: 12. The CDR3 length is 17 residues.

V and J are TRBV7-2 and TRBJ2-4; weak D call: TRBD2 (7 bases). From germline, CDR1 is SGHTA and CDR2 FQGNSA. CDR3 length equals 14 residues. V dropped 0 bases and J dropped 14 bases, with 17 bases sitting between them. The CDR3 protein is CASSLAMGGGDEYF. The CDR3 region has the DNA TGTGCCAGCAGCTTAGCGATGGGGGGGGGCGATGAGTACTTC.

The gene calls are TRBV28 and TRBJ1-5; a possible D gene is TRBD1 (6 bases). Trimming cost V 5 bases and J 7 bases, with 15 bases left between them. CDR1 MDHEN and CDR2 SYDVKM come from the germline V gene. The CDR3 is 14 amino acids. Written as DNA, the CDR3 is TGTGCCAGCAGTCAGAGAACAGGGAACCAGCCCCAGCATTTT. The encoded protein is CASSQRTGNQPQHF.

The chain has TRBV4-1 and TRBJ1-5; D remains ambiguous. The V end lost 0 bases, the J end lost 5 bases, and 14 bases lay between the germline ends. CDR1 and CDR2 (germline): MGHRA, YSYEKL. The CDR3 has 16 amino acids. The CDR3 here is CASSQDLGSPHQPQHF. The CDR3 region has the DNA TGCGCCAGCAGCCAAGATCTGGGCAGCCCCCATCAGCCCCAGCATTTT.

The V and J genes are TRBV27 and TRBJ1-2; 7 nucleotides match TRBD1. The CDR3 has 13 amino acids. With V trimmed by 6 bases and J by 8 bases, 9 bases remained unmatched. Germline-derived CDR1 and CDR2 are MNHEY and SMNVEV (reference sequence). The CDR3 loop is CASRSTGEFGYTF. The DNA for the CDR3 is TGTGCCAGCAGGTCCACAGGGGAGTTCGGCTACACCTTC.

The chain combines TRBV5-1 with TRBJ2-3, with D possibly being TRBD1 (5 bases). This CDR3 has 16 amino acids. The germline V and J ends were trimmed by 0 bases and 4 bases, with 15 bases remaining between them. The germline gives CDR1 SGHRS, CDR2 YFSETQ. CDR3: CASSLGGAAHADTQYF. The CDR3 region has the DNA TGCGCCAGCAGCTTGGGTGGGGCCGCGCATGCAGATACGCAGTATTTT.

This chain connects TRBV18 to TRBJ1-2, with no clear D. The CDR3 sequence is 13 residues long. CDR1 and CDR2 from the germline V gene are KGHSH and LQKENI. V gave up 3 bases and J gave up 1 base, with 6 bases separating them. CDR3 protein: CASSPNSNYGYTF. The DNA for the CDR3 is TGTGCCAGCTCACCCAACAGTAACTATGGCTACACCTTC.

There are a few counts of this clone. The chain has TRBV19 and TRBJ2-1, with TRBD2 matching 8 bases. CDR3 size: 14 residues. In germline, CDR1 is LNHDA, CDR2 SQIVND (reference sequence). J lost 10 bases, V lost 3 bases, and 8 bases had no gene match. CDR3 protein: CASSIDGGAGEQFF. The CDR3 region has the DNA TGTGCCAGTAGTATTGACGGGGGGGCCGGGGAGCAGTTCTTC.

The rearrangement uses TRBV5-1 and TRBJ2-1; a weak D match, TRBD1 (5 bases). Trimming removed 5 bases at V and 2 bases at J, with 11 bases between. There are 14 residues in the CDR3. The germline gives CDR1 SGHRS, CDR2 YFSETQ. The CDR3 loop is CASREGETYNEQFF. The CDR3 DNA is TGCGCCAGCAGGGAAGGGGAAACCTACAATGAGCAGTTCTTC.

The chain carries TRBV29-1 and TRBJ1-2, with 7 bases fitting TRBD1. Germline V lookup: CDR1 SQVTM, CDR2 ANQGSEA. CDR3 length equals 15 residues. V lost 0 bases and J lost 6; bases outside the gene matches: 10. The CDR3 coding sequence is TGCAGCGTTGAAGATCGTGGTGACAGGGTCCATGGCTACACCTTC. This codes for CSVEDRGDRVHGYTF.

The chain combines TRBV7-2 with TRBJ2-2; D might be TRBD1 (6 bases). V was trimmed by 6 bases and J by 1 base, leaving 9 bases between them. The germline V gene has CDR1 SGHTA and CDR2 FQGNSA. This CDR3 is built from 14 residues. The CDR3: CASRQGLNTGELFF. Here the CDR3 DNA reads TGTGCCAGCAGACAGGGATTGAACACCGGGGAGCTGTTTTTT.

V is TRBV19 and J is TRBJ1-2; 10 nucleotides align to TRBD1. This CDR3 has 14 residues. CDR1 is LNHDA, CDR2 SQIVND, per germline (reference sequence). V gave up 7 bases and J gave up 2 bases; unmatched junction bases: 4. The CDR3 is CASIDRGRNYGYTF. As DNA, the CDR3 is TGTGCCAGTATTGACAGGGGGCGGAACTATGGCTACACCTTC. The whole variable domain, filled in from reference TRBV19 and TRBJ1-2, reads DGGITQSPKYLFRKEGQNVTLSCEQNLNHDAMYWYRQDPGQGLRLIYYSQIVNDFQKGDIAEGYSVSREKKESFPLTVTSAQKNPTAFYLCASIDRGRNYGYTFGSGTRLTVV.

This chain connects TRBV6-5 to TRBJ1-2; 7 nucleotides match TRBD1. The CDR3 spans 12 residues. V shed 2 bases and J 6 bases; nucleotides not matched to a gene: 0. The germline gives CDR1 MNHEY, CDR2 SVGAGI. The CDR3 is CASSYDRDGYTF. In nucleotides, the CDR3 is TGTGCCAGCAGTTACGACAGGGATGGCTACACCTTC.